This T cell receptor (beta chain) is from a study of blood T cell repertoires in COVID-19. Study summary: The United States, Italy and Spain supplied acute and convalescent COVID-19 samples.

This clone was detected only a few times. The ends lost 5 bases at V and 1 base at J; junction bases unmatched: 2. The CDR3 spans 14 residues. Per the germline V gene, CDR1 is MNHEY and CDR2 is SVGAGI. As handled by the study authors: Quantification of nucleated cells was approximated via reference gene primer amplification. Generated by immunoSEQ multiplex PCR, the TCRdb table keeps only in-frame clones and is missing some. That table furnishes V, J and clone size, whereas the DNA furnished D and trimming. The data hold 140,000 to 150,000 clones, with under 80% observed a single time. The chain combines TRBV6-5 with TRBJ1-1; TRBD1 matches at 9 bases. This receptor was obtained from a man aged 60 to 69 with acute or convalescent COVID-19. The sample taken for sequencing was peripheral blood. CDR3 sequence reads: CASSLDRGNTEAFF. CDR3 DNA sequence: TGTGCCAGCAGTCTGGACAGGGGGAACACTGAAGCTTTCTTT.